This TCR beta chain was captured by sequencing in a study of T-cell memory formation after mild COVID-19 (dated by TCRdb to the early 2020s). Background on the whole study: Most TCR sequence clusters were specific to one of the two donors. Two young, previously healthy adult volunteers made up the cohort, one male and one female. T-cell clones expanding and contracting after mild COVID-19 in two donors were tracked by longitudinal TCRalpha and TCRbeta repertoire sequencing. Overall results and qualifications from the work: SARS-CoV-2 specificity of the second-wave clones peaking on day 37 was not confirmed. From day 15 to 85, contracting clones showed balanced CD4/CD8 phenotypes, whereas a second wave of clones that expanded from day 15 to 37 leaned towards CD4+. Some responding clones were found in pre-infection memory, which suggests that pre-existing cross-reactive memory T cells took part in the SARS-CoV-2 response. The study covered only two mild cases, and larger cohorts including severe cases with pre-infection samples were considered necessary. Contracting CD4+ clones turned up mainly in the CM and EM memory subsets, whereas EMRA was where CD8+ clones were enriched.

Ficoll-Paque density gradient centrifugation was the method used to isolate PBMCs. Notes on this clonotype: Its antigen is not yet known. At one end the junction does not follow the germline gene, possibly because of a read error.

Including cysteine and phenylalanine, the CDR3 has 12 amino acids. This entry keeps only the CDR3 DNA: 36 bases, framed from base 1. CDR1 and CDR2 are drawn from the germline V gene: SGHDT, YYEEEE. Sequencing instrument: Illumina NovaSeq 6000. TCRalpha and TCRbeta cDNA libraries were constructed by 5'RACE with constant-segment primers, with sample barcodes and unique molecular identifiers being introduced. RNA was extracted from every sample with Trizol reagent. The libraries were amplified in two PCR steps, and the second step added a second sample barcode and Illumina TruSeq adapters. Sequencing of the libraries was done on an Illumina NovaSeq, producing 2 x 150 bp paired-end reads. The published analysis was carried out like this. The reads were demultiplexed and collapsed into UMI-guided consensus sequences using migec v1.2.7. Using mixcr v2.1.11, UMI consensuses were aligned to TRA and TRB V and J templates and then assembled into clonotypes. A clonotype was counted as expanded or contracted only when both edgeR and NoisET called the clonotype significant, with the noise models trained on biological replicates. For edgeR calls, the thresholds were a false discovery rate-adjusted p below 0.01 and a log2 fold-change of 1. As an exploratory analysis of dynamics, max-normalized trajectories of the 1000 most abundant clonotypes were examined with PCA combined with hierarchical clustering. Separately sequenced CD4+ and CD8+ repertoires were used to assign the CD4 or CD8 phenotype of responding clones. TCRdb reanalyzed the raw reads on its own, using fastp at Q25 for trimming and MiXCR for clone calling, and kept in-frame beta chains. One record per CDR3 amino acid sequence lists the most common genes and DNA. None of the V and J calls come from the authors' own analysis; TCRdb made them. The sample records hundreds of thousands of distinct CDR3 sequences, roughly a fifth of which are singletons. Under 25% of the sample comes from the top ten.

Recombination joined TRBV5-6 with TRBJ2-1; the central 7 bases match TRBD2. The sequenced sample consisted of PBMCs or a T cell subset sorted from them (not recorded which). This sequence was found in a young man who had mild COVID-19 (a few samples of this study predate the infection). The sample titles of this study are shuffled in the database, so cell type and time point are left out; the donor was told from shared clones. The CDR3 corresponds to CASSLAASGGVF. The sequenced DNA is TGTGCCAGCAGCTTGGCCGCTAGCGGCGGGGTCTTC.